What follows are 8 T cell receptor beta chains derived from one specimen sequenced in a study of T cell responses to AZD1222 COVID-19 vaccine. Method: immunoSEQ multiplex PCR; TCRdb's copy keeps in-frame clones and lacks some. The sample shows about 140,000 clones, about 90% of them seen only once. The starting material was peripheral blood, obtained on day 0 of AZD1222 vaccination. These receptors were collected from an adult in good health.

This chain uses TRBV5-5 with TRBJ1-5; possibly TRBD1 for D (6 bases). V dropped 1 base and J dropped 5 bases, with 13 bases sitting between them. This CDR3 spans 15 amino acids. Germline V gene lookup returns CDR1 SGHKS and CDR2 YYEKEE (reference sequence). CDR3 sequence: CASSLRGGRDQPQHF. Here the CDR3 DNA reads TGTGCCAGCAGCTTGAGGGGGGGAAGAGATCAGCCCCAGCATTTT.

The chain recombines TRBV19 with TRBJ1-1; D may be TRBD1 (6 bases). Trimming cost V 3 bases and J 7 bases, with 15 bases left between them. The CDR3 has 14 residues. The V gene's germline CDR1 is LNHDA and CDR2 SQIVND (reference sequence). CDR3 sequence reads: CASSILSGVGEAFF. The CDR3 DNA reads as TGTGCCAGTAGTATCCTATCAGGGGTGGGTGAAGCTTTCTTT.

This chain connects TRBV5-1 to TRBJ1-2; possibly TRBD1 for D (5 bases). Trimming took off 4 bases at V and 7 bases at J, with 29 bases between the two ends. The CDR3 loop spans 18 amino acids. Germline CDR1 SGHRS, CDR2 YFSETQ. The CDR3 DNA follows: TGCGCCAGCAGCCCGTACAACCCGGGACCCAAAGTAAGTGGTGGCTACACCTTC. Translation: CASSPYNPGPKVSGGYTF.

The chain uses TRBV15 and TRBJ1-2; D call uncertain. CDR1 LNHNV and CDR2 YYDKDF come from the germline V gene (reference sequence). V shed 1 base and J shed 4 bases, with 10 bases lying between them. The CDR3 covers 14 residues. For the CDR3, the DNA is TGTGCCACCAGCAGAGGCGGAGAAATCTATGGCTACACCTTC. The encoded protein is CATSRGGEIYGYTF.

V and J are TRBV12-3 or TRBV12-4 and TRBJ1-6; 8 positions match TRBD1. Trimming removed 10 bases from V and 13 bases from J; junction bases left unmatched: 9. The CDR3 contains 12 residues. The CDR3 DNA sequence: TGTGCCACGTCCGGGACAGGTCTCCCCCTCCACTTT. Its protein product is CATSGTGLPLHF.

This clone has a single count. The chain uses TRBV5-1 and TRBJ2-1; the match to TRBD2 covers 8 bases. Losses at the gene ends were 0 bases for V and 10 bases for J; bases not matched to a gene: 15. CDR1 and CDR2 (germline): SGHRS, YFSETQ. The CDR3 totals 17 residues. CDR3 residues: CASSLAILAGGLGEQFF. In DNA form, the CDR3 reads TGCGCCAGCAGCTTGGCTATACTGGCGGGAGGCCTAGGGGAGCAGTTCTTC.

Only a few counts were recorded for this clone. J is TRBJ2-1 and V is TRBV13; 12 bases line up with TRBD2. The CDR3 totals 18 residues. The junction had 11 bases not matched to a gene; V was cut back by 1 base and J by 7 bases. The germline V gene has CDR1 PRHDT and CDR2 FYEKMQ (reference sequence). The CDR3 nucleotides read TGTGCCAGCAGCTTAGAAGGCTTCCCTAGCGGGAGGGGGAATGAGCAGTTCTTC. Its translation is CASSLEGFPSGRGNEQFF.

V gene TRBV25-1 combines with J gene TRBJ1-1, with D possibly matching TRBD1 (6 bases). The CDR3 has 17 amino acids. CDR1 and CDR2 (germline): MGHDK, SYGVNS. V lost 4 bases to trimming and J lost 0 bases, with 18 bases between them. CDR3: CASSGQVRGFLNTEAFF. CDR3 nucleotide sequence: TGTGCCAGCAGTGGACAAGTCAGGGGATTCTTGAACACTGAAGCTTTCTTT. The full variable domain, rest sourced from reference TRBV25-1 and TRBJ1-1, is EADIYQTPRYLVIGTGKKITLECSQTMGHDKMYWYQQDPGMELHLIHYSYGVNSTEKGDLSSESTVSRIRTEHFPLTLESARPSHTSQYLCASSGQVRGFLNTEAFFGQGTRLTVV.